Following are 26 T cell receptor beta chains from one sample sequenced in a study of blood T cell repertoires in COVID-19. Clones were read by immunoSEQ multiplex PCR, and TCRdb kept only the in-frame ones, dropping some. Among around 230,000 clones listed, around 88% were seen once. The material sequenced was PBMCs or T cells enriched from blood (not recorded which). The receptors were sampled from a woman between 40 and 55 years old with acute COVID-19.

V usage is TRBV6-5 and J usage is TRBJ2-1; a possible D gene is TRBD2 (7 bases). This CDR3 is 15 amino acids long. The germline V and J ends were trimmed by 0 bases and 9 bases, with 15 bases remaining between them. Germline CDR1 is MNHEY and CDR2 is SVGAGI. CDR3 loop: CASSYSGAGVIEQFF. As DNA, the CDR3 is TGTGCCAGCAGTTACTCGGGGGCGGGAGTAATTGAGCAGTTCTTC.

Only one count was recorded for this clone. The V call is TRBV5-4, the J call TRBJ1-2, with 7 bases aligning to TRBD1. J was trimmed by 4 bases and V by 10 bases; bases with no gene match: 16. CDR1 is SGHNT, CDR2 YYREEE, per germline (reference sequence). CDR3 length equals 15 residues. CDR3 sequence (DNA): TGTGCCGGATACTTACAGGGGACCGGTGGCTATGGCTACACCTTC. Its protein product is CAGYLQGTGGYGYTF. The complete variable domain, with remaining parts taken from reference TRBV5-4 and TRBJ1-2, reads ETGVTQSPTHLIKTRGQQVTLRCSSQSGHNTVSWYQQALGQGPQFIFQYYREEENGRGNFPPRFSGLQFPNYSSELNVNALELDDSALYLCAGYLQGTGGYGYTFGSGTRLTVV.

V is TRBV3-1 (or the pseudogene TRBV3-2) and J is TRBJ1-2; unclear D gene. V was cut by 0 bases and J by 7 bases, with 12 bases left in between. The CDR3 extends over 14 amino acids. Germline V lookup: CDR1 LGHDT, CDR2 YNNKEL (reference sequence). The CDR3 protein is CASSQDGRVTGYTF. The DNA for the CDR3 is TGTGCCAGCAGCCAAGATGGGAGGGTTACTGGCTACACCTTC.

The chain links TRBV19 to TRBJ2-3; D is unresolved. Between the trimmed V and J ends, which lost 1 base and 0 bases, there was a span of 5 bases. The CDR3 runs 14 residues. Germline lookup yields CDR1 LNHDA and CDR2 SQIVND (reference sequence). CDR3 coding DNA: TGTGCCAGTAGTATAGTAATTAGCACAGATACGCAGTATTTT. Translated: CASSIVISTDTQYF.

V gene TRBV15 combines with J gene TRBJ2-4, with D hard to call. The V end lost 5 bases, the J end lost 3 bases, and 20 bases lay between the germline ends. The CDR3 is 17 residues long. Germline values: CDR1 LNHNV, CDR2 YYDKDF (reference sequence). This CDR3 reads CATSPTKLDTYKNIQYF. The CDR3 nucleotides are TGTGCCACCAGCCCTACCAAATTAGACACGTACAAAAACATTCAGTACTTC.

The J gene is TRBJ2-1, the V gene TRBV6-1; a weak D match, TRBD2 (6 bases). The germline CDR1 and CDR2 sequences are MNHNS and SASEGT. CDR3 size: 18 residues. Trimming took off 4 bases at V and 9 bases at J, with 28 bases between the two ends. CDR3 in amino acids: CASSGAGSLSGYGFEQFF. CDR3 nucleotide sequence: TGTGCCAGCAGTGGGGCCGGGAGCTTAAGTGGGTATGGCTTTGAGCAGTTCTTC.

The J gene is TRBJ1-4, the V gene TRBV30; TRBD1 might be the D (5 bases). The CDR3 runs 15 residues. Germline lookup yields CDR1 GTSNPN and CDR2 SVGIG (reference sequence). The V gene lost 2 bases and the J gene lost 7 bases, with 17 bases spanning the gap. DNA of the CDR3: TGTGCCTGGAGTTTCCGACTCGACGGGGGTGAAAAACTGTTTTTT. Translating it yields CAWSFRLDGGEKLFF.

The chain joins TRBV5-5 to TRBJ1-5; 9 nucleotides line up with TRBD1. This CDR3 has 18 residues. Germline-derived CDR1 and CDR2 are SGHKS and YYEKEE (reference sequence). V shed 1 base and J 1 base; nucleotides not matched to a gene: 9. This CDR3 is CASSLSRTGTGSNQPQHF. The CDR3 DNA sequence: TGTGCCAGCAGCTTGAGTCGCACCGGGACAGGGAGCAATCAGCCCCAGCATTTT.

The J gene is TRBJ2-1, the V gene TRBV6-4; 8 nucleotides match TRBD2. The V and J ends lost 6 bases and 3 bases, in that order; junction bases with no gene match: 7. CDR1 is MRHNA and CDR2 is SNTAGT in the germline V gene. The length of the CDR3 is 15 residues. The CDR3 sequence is CASSPLSGSYNEQFF. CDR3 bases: TGTGCCAGCAGCCCTCTGAGCGGGAGCTACAATGAGCAGTTCTTC.

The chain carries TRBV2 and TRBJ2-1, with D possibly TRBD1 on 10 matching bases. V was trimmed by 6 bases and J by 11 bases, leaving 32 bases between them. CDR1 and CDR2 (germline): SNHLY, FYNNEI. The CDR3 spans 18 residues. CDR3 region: CASRRERGQGTAGGQQFF. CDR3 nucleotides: TGTGCCAGCAGGCGAGAAAGGGGACAGGGGACAGCGGGAGGACAGCAGTTCTTC.

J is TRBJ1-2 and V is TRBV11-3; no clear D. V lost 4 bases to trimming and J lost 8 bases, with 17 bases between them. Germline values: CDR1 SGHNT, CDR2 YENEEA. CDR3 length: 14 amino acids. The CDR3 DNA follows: TGTGCCAGCAGCTCGCCCCCCGGGAACGAAGGCTACACCTTC. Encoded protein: CASSSPPGNEGYTF.

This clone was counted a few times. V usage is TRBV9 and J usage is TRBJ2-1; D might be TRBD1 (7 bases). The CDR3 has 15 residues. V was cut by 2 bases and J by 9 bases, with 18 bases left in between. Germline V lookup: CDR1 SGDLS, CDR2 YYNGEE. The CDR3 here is CASSVTGEALGEQFF. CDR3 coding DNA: TGTGCCAGCAGCGTTACAGGGGAGGCGCTCGGTGAGCAGTTCTTC.

CDR3 coding DNA: TGTGCCACCAGTGACGGGACACCCTATGGCTACACCTTC. Translating gives CATSDGTPYGYTF. This chain uses TRBV24-1 with TRBJ1-2, with TRBD1 as a possible D gene (6 bases). The CDR3 totals 13 residues. The germline gives CDR1 KGHDR, CDR2 SFDVKD. The germline V and J ends were trimmed by 4 bases and 4 bases, with 9 bases remaining between them.

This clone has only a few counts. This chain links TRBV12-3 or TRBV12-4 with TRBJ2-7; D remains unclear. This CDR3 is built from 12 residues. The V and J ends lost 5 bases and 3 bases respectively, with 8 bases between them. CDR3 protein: CASSKIGYEQYF. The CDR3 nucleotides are TGTGCCAGCAGTAAGATCGGCTACGAGCAGTACTTC.

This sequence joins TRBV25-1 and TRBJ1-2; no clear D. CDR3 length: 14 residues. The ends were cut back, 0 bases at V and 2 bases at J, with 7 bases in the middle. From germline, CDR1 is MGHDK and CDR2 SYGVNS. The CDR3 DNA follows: TGTGCCAGCAGTGAATATGGTCAGAACTATGGCTACACCTTC. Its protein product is CASSEYGQNYGYTF.

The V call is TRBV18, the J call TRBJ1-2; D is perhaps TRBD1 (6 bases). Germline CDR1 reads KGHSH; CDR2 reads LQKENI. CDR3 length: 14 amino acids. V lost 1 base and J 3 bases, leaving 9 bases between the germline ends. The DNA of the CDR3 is TGTGCCAGCTCACCACTACAGGGAGACTATGGCTACACCTTC. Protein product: CASSPLQGDYGYTF.

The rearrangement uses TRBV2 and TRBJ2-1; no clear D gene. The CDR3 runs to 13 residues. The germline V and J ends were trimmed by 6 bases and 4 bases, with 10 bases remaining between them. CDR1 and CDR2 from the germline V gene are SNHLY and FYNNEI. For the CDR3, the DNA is TGTGCCAGCAGCGAAACGGTTTACAATGAGCAGTTCTTC. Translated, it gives CASSETVYNEQFF.

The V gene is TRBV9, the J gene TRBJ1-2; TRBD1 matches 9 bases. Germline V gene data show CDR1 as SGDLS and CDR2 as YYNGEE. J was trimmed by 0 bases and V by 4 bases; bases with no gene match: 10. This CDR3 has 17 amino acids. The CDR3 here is CASSLPDRGLSNYGYTF. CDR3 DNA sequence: TGTGCCAGCAGCCTTCCGGACAGGGGACTATCTAACTATGGCTACACCTTC.

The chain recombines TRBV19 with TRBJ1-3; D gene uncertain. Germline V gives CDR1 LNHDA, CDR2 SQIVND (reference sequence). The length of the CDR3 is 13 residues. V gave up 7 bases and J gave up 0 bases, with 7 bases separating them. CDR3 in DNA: TGTGCCAGTACGCTAGGCTCTGGAAACACCATATATTTT. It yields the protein CASTLGSGNTIYF.

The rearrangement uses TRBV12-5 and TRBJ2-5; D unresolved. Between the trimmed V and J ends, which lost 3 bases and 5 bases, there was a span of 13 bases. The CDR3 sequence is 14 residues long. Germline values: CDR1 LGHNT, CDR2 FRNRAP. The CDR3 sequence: CASGFMSFGETQYF. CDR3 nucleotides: TGTGCTAGTGGTTTCATGAGTTTCGGGGAGACCCAGTACTTC.

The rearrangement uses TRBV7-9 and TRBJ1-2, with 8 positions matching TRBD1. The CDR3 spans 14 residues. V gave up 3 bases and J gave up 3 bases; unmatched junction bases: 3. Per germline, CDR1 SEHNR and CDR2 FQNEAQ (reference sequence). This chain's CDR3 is CASSLDRADYGYTF. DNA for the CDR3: TGTGCCAGCAGCTTGGACAGGGCCGACTATGGCTACACCTTC.

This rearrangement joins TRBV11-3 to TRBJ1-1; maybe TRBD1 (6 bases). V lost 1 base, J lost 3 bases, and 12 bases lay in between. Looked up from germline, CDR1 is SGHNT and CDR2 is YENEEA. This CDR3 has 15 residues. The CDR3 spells CASSLGTGSDTEAFF. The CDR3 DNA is TGTGCCAGCAGCTTAGGTACAGGGTCGGACACTGAAGCTTTCTTT.

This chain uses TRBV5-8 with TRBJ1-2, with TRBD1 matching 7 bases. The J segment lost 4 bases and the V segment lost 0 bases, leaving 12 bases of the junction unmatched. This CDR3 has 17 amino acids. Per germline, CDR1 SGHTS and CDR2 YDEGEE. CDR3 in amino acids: CASSLGGGTDSFYGYTF. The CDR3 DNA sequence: TGTGCCAGCAGCTTGGGGGGCGGGACAGATTCCTTCTATGGCTACACCTTC.

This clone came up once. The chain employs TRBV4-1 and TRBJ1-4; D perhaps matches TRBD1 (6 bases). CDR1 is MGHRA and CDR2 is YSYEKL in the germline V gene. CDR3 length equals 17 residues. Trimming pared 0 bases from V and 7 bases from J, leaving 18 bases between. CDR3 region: CASSQDPPGGIREKLFF. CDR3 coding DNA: TGCGCCAGCAGCCAAGATCCGCCTGGGGGCATTCGTGAAAAACTGTTTTTT.

The CDR3 nucleotides read TGTGCCAGCGGGGACAGGGGGGGTCAGCCCCAGCATTTT. This gives the protein CASGDRGGQPQHF. The V gene is TRBV12-3 or TRBV12-4, the J gene TRBJ1-5; 11 bases agree with TRBD1. There are 13 residues in the CDR3. The V and J ends lost 8 bases and 6 bases, in that order; junction bases with no gene match: 3.

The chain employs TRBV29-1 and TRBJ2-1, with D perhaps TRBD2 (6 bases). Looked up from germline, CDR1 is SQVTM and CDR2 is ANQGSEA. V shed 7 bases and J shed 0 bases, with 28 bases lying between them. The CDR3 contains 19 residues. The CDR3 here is CSASSFGSRAGGSYNEQFF. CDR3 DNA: TGCAGCGCCTCCTCTTTCGGGAGCCGGGCAGGCGGCTCCTACAATGAGCAGTTCTTC.